This T cell receptor (beta chain) stems from a study of cytomegalovirus exposure and HLA in healthy donors. In the study overall: Prior work identified around 120 million unique TCR beta sequences in about 179 million T cells.

As concerns this clone: Its antigen is undetermined.

Amplification used 60 Vbeta primers and 13 Jbeta primers. Clones were read by immunoSEQ multiplex PCR, and TCRdb kept only the in-frame ones, dropping some. Here the sample spans around 130,000 clones, 78% being singletons. Study-level points and caveats: Later analysis identified around 15,000 TCR beta sequences associated with HLA alleles, using a false discovery rate threshold of 0.05. Donors were assumed by presence/absence analyses to have roughly uniform sequencing depth.

What was sequenced was PBMCs. This clonotype was obtained from a woman between 18 and 29 years old in good health and CMV-seronegative.

The CDR3, as DNA: TGTGCCAGTAGTATCCAGGGCGACTATGGCTACACCTTC. Amino acid sequence: CASSIQGDYGYTF. The V and J genes are TRBV19 and TRBJ1-2; tentatively, D is TRBD1 (5 bases). The V gene lost 3 bases and the J gene lost 3 bases, with 8 bases spanning the gap. Germline CDR1 reads LNHDA; CDR2 reads SQIVND (reference sequence). The CDR3 runs 13 residues.